This T cell receptor (beta chain) emerged from a study of shared clonotypes between healthy human individuals. Study details: Two women and three men aged 18 to 49 made up the donors.

V was pared by 4 bases and J by 2 bases, with 15 bases between. This CDR3 region has 15 residues. From germline, CDR1 is MNHNY and CDR2 SVGAGI (reference sequence). Produced via immunoSEQ multiplex PCR; TCRdb's table is partial and in-frame only. The sample lists more than 2 million clones; roughly 96% were seen once. This receptor was taken from a man between 18 and 29 years old in good health. J is TRBJ2-7 and V is TRBV6-6, with D maybe TRBD1 (6 bases). The sample consisted of naive CD4+ T cells sorted from blood. The subset is: CD45RA+ positively selected. CDR3 residues: CASSSSDSFPYEQYF. Here the CDR3 DNA reads TGTGCCAGCAGTTCCTCGGACAGTTTTCCCTACGAGCAGTACTTC.